These T cell receptor beta chains were read from a single sample in a study of T cells in Graves' hyperthyroidism and ophthalmopathy. TCRdb ran MiXCR on the multiplex PCR reads and lists one entry per CDR3 protein. Found here are 800,000 or so distinct CDR3 sequences, about two fifths of them singletons; the top ten hold 8.9%. The source material was blood. Receptor source: a man younger than 35 with Graves' hyperthyroidism. Each CDR3 is given without its conserved first and last residue. Fields, in order: D gene, V gene, J gene, CDR3 protein. The D gene is left open where the match is weak.

NA	TRBV9	TRBJ2-7	ASSVGLGGVFEQY
TRBD1	TRBV9	TRBJ2-7	ASSPAGTVSEQY
NA	TRBV18	TRBJ1-4	ASSPPNGKLF
NA	TRBV2	TRBJ1-5	ASRVQGVGNQPQH
TRBD2	TRBV2	TRBJ2-7	ASSGLAGDAYEQY
NA	TRBV5-1	TRBJ2-5	ASGSATTQETQY
NA	TRBV10-3	TRBJ1-2	ASLAGGTPNYGYT
TRBD2	TRBV29-1	TRBJ2-7	SVVAGGEQY
NA	TRBV7-9	TRBJ1-2	ASSPRSGELYGYT
NA	TRBV6-5	TRBJ1-6	ASPRTENSPLH
TRBD1	TRBV4-3	TRBJ2-5	ASSQADRGETQY
TRBD1	TRBV4-1	TRBJ2-7	ASSVQTGREQY
TRBD1	TRBV9	TRBJ1-4	ASITRTGSEKLF
TRBD1	TRBV7-2	TRBJ1-1	ASSQEDREGEAF
NA	TRBV10-3	TRBJ2-2	ATLRGSNTGELF
NA	TRBV7-9	TRBJ2-2	ASSLGLAAGELF
NA	TRBV12-3/TRBV12-4	TRBJ1-2	ASSLAPGAYGYT
NA	TRBV19	TRBJ2-7	ASSRELIDYEQY
TRBD1	TRBV9	TRBJ2-7	ASSGGPDRGRNEQY
NA	TRBV19	TRBJ2-7	ASTAQAGPYEQY
NA	TRBV4-1	TRBJ1-1	ASSQDRTILMNTEAF
NA	TRBV20-1	TRBJ1-1	SAYANTEAF
NA	TRBV12-3/TRBV12-4	TRBJ2-7	ASSKVTYEQY
NA	TRBV2	TRBJ2-2	ASSLQALSNTGELF
NA	TRBV13	TRBJ2-5	ASSLVGSGRQETQY
NA	TRBV6-6	TRBJ2-2	ASSSLRGAGELF
NA	TRBV5-4	TRBJ1-1	ASGEAF
NA	TRBV9	TRBJ2-5	ASSVGTKETQY
NA	TRBV19	TRBJ1-5	ASSNWGTQPQH
NA	TRBV25-1	TRBJ1-2	ASSGRLGGILYGYT
NA	TRBV6-6	TRBJ1-1	ASSQRLQVGTEAF
NA	TRBV29-1	TRBJ2-2	SVEGYLTGELF
NA	TRBV7-2	TRBJ1-1	ASSQVPAGRSTEAF
NA	TRBV7-8	TRBJ1-1	ASSYATGGSGTEAF
NA	TRBV7-9	TRBJ1-6	ASSLGGESPLH
NA	TRBV29-1	TRBJ2-2	SVEGLYTGELF
TRBD2	TRBV19	TRBJ2-2	ASSMTRTSGISAGELF
TRBD1	TRBV2	TRBJ2-5	ASSGQGSLGTQY
NA	TRBV20-1	TRBJ1-1	SASTGTEAF
NA	TRBV6-5	TRBJ2-5	ASSYKLGLLREETQY
TRBD1	TRBV5-1	TRBJ1-5	ASERQGGNQPQH
NA	TRBV2	TRBJ2-5	ASSQGLPSAETQY
NA	TRBV11-2	TRBJ1-2	ASSPIRGHGGYT
NA	TRBV7-2	TRBJ1-2	ASSSTNYGYT
NA	TRBV2	TRBJ1-5	ASSDWYQPQH
TRBD1	TRBV7-2	TRBJ2-5	ASSLWPTGGSETQY